One sample yielded the 22 T cell receptor beta chains listed below, sequenced in a study of patients and donors after allogeneic stem cell transplantation. One entry per CDR3 protein, called by TCRdb with MiXCR from the RT-PCR reads. The data show roughly 880,000 distinct CDR3 sequences, with over 15% seen just once and 6% held by the top ten. Material for sequencing was blood, either unsorted or a sorted T cell fraction (not recorded which). These receptors were obtained from a human donor who was either an allogeneic HSCT recipient or a stem cell or donor lymphocyte infusion donor (not recorded which). It is not recorded whose cells these are; they may come from a transplant donor.

In its sample, this clonotype was seen a few times. V gene TRBV20-1 combines with J gene TRBJ2-2; D is possibly TRBD1 (6 bases). Trimming stripped 6 bases from V and 5 bases from J, with 16 bases between. Germline V CDR1 and CDR2: DFQATT, SNEGSKA (reference sequence). The CDR3 extends over 14 amino acids. CDR3: CSAEGRGLTGELFF. The CDR3 nucleotides are TGCAGTGCAGAGGGCAGGGGTCTAACCGGGGAGCTGTTTTTT.

This clonotype was seen a handful of times. The chain's CDR3 is CASSDRDRGTYEQYF. The CDR3 DNA reads TGTGCCAGCAGTGACAGGGACAGGGGGACCTACGAGCAGTACTTC. The gene calls are TRBV2 and TRBJ2-7; 11 nucleotides align to TRBD1. Germline lookup yields CDR1 SNHLY and CDR2 FYNNEI. There are 15 residues in the CDR3. V lost 3 bases, J lost 2 bases, and 3 bases stayed unmatched.

This clonotype has only a few counts. The chain couples TRBV12-3 or TRBV12-4 to TRBJ2-5, with 11 bases identical to TRBD2. V gave up 4 bases and J gave up 4 bases; unmatched junction bases: 8. CDR3 length equals 16 residues. The CDR3 nucleotides are TGTGCCAGCAGTTCACCCTTTAGCGGGGGGGGAGAGACCCAGTACTTC. It specifies CASSSPFSGGGETQYF.

The rearrangement joins TRBV5-1 to TRBJ2-1; TRBD2 matches 7 bases. The germline V gene encodes CDR1 SGHRS and CDR2 YFSETQ. The CDR3 loop spans 16 amino acids. V lost 0 bases, J lost 4 bases, and 7 bases stayed unmatched. The CDR3 loop reads CASSLGEGSFYNEQFF. CDR3 nucleotide sequence: TGCGCCAGCAGCTTGGGGGAGGGATCCTTTTACAATGAGCAGTTCTTC.

The CDR3 DNA follows: TGTGCCAGCAGACAAAGGACGGCAGGGCCAAGCGATGAGCAGTTCTTC. This codes for CASRQRTAGPSDEQFF. The rearrangement links TRBV6-1 to TRBJ2-1; weak D call: TRBD1 (5 bases). V was trimmed by 6 bases and J by 8 bases, leaving 23 bases between them. The germline CDR1 and CDR2 sequences are MNHNS and SASEGT. The CDR3 covers 16 residues.

The chain couples TRBV6-1 to TRBJ2-3; 10 bases agree with TRBD1. The CDR3 is made up of 16 amino acids. CDR1 is MNHNS, CDR2 SASEGT, per germline. V shed 5 bases, J shed 10 bases, and the junction held 15 bases outside the gene matches. CDR3 sequence reads: CASSNPRDRGIGAQYF. The CDR3 DNA is TGTGCCAGCAGTAACCCTAGGGACAGGGGCATCGGCGCGCAGTATTTT.

The chain is built from TRBV20-1 and TRBJ1-2; possibly TRBD1 for D (6 bases). CDR1 and CDR2 from the germline V gene are DFQATT and SNEGSKA (reference sequence). Trimming left V 6 bases short and J 6 bases short, with 23 bases between. The length of the CDR3 is 15 residues. The CDR3 nucleotides read TGCAGTGCCACCGAAACAAGGGGGGGCATGGATGGCTACACCTTC. Its protein is CSATETRGGMDGYTF.

V usage is TRBV6-5 and J usage is TRBJ2-2; 10 bases are shared with TRBD2. The CDR3 runs to 18 residues. Unmatched junction bases numbered 6, after V lost 2 bases and J lost 0 bases. CDR1 MNHEY and CDR2 SVGAGI come from the germline V gene. The CDR3, as DNA: TGTGCCAGCAGTTACCAGTCTAGCGGGAGCCCGAACACCGGGGAGCTGTTTTTT. Translation: CASSYQSSGSPNTGELFF.

This chain joins TRBV6-1 and TRBJ1-1, with TRBD1 identical over 7 bases. Trimming took 10 bases from V and 1 from J; bases not matched to a gene: 9. Germline values: CDR1 MNHNS, CDR2 SASEGT. This CDR3 spans 14 amino acids. The CDR3 coding sequence is TGTGCCACTGCCGAGACAGGGCGGAACACTGAAGCTTTCTTT. It translates to CATAETGRNTEAFF.

Only a few counts were recorded for this clonotype. The chain has TRBV7-2 and TRBJ1-1; D ambiguous. This CDR3 contains 14 residues. Germline V CDR1 and CDR2: SGHTA, FQGNSA. The V end was cut by 0 bases, the J end by 4 bases, with 9 bases between. In DNA form, the CDR3 reads TGTGCCAGCAGCTTAGCCCAATTTGGCACTGAAGCTTTCTTT. Amino acid sequence: CASSLAQFGTEAFF.

This clonotype was counted only a few times. V usage is TRBV20-1 and J usage is TRBJ2-1, with D hard to call. V dropped 0 bases and J dropped 2 bases, with 8 bases sitting between them. Germline CDR1 is DFQATT and CDR2 is SNEGSKA (reference sequence). The CDR3 has 14 residues. Here the CDR3 DNA reads TGCAGTGCTAGAGATTCAAGAGCCTACAATGAGCAGTTCTTC. Its translation is CSARDSRAYNEQFF.

The rearrangement links TRBV21-1 to TRBJ2-2. TRBV21-1 is termed a pseudogene. The CDR3 is 15 residues long. CDR3 protein: CASPRRFLGTGELFF. The CDR3 nucleotides are TGTGCCAGCCCTAGGCGATTCTTGGGGACCGGGGAGCTGTTTTTT.

This clonotype was observed a handful of times. V gene TRBV9 combines with J gene TRBJ1-2; tentatively, D is TRBD1 (5 bases). The CDR3 extends over 15 amino acids. With 3 bases removed from V and 1 base from J, the gap between germline ends came to 13 bases. Germline CDR1 is SGDLS and CDR2 is YYNGEE. The CDR3 region is CASSAQPGLNYGYTF. DNA of the CDR3: TGTGCCAGCAGCGCCCAACCGGGGCTTAACTATGGCTACACCTTC.

This clonotype was counted between two and nine times. The chain links TRBV30 to TRBJ2-2, with D maybe TRBD1 (6 bases). The germline gives CDR1 GTSNPN, CDR2 SVGIG (reference sequence). CDR3 length: 16 residues. V gave up 2 bases and J gave up 6 bases, with 19 bases separating them. The CDR3 nucleotides read TGTGCCTGGAGTATCCTCAGGGGTATGGGCTCCGGGGAGCTGTTTTTT. Translated, it gives CAWSILRGMGSGELFF.

V usage is TRBV20-1 and J usage is TRBJ1-5; D uncertain. Germline V gives CDR1 DFQATT, CDR2 SNEGSKA (reference sequence). Trimming shortened V by 5 bases and J by 0 bases, and 11 bases separated the two germline ends. There are 14 residues in the CDR3. The CDR3 sequence: CSASNSDSNQPQHF. The CDR3 coding sequence is TGCAGTGCTTCCAACTCGGATAGCAATCAGCCCCAGCATTTT.

A few counts support this clonotype. V and J are TRBV9 and TRBJ1-6; unclear D gene. Germline CDR1 SGDLS, CDR2 YYNGEE. V was shortened by 3 bases and J by 3 bases, with 10 bases between the two germline ends. This CDR3 has 15 residues. The CDR3 DNA is TGTGCCAGCAGCGCTCCGTGGGGCTATAATTCACCCCTCCACTTT. Translated: CASSAPWGYNSPLHF.

This clonotype was counted a few times. The rearrangement links TRBV12-3 or TRBV12-4 to TRBJ1-5, with 7 bases identical to TRBD1. The CDR3 is 15 residues long. V shed 5 bases and J 3 bases; nucleotides not matched to a gene: 7. The CDR3 bases are TGTGCCAGCAGTCCGGGGGACAGTATCAATCAGCCCCAGCATTTT. Residues: CASSPGDSINQPQHF.

The chain joins TRBV4-1 to TRBJ2-1, with 12 bases identical to TRBD2. The CDR3 contains 19 residues. V dropped 0 bases and J dropped 6; count of bases not matched to a gene: 12. The V gene's germline CDR1 is MGHRA and CDR2 YSYEKL. The CDR3 coding sequence is TGCGCCAGCAGCCAAGATTCCATAGGTCCGGGACTAGCGGGCAATGAGCAGTTCTTC. This sequence encodes CASSQDSIGPGLAGNEQFF.

The V and J genes are TRBV20-1 and TRBJ2-6; unclear D gene. The V end lost 1 base, the J end lost 2 bases, and 3 bases lay between the germline ends. Germline lookup yields CDR1 DFQATT and CDR2 SNEGSKA (reference sequence). This CDR3 region has 13 residues. The CDR3 nucleotides are TGCAGTGCTAGAGGTCCTGGGGCCAACGTCCTGACTTTC. Protein: CSARGPGANVLTF.

The V call is TRBV6-5, the J call TRBJ1-1; no firm D call. The CDR3 length is 15 residues. V was clipped by 0 bases and J by 1 base, with 9 bases between them. Looked up from germline, CDR1 is MNHEY and CDR2 is SVGAGI. The CDR3 DNA follows: TGTGCCAGCAGTTACTCGATCGCAGAGAACACTGAAGCTTTCTTT. Protein product: CASSYSIAENTEAFF.

Here the CDR3 DNA reads TGCAGCGCCCTCGATGTGGGGGAGGGACAGCCCCAGCATTTT. Its translation: CSALDVGEGQPQHF. The gene calls are TRBV29-1 and TRBJ1-5; TRBD1 is a possible D gene (5 bases). The CDR3 runs 14 residues. Germline V CDR1 and CDR2: SQVTM, ANQGSEA. Trimming took off 7 bases at V and 7 bases at J, with 20 bases between the two ends.

This clonotype was seen a handful of times. J is TRBJ2-3 and V is TRBV20-1; 7 bases align to TRBD1. The CDR3 extends over 14 amino acids. The junction had 7 bases not matched to a gene; V was cut back by 1 base and J by 6 bases. Per germline, CDR1 DFQATT and CDR2 SNEGSKA (reference sequence). CDR3 nucleotides: TGCAGTGCTAGAGGAAGGGGGCCGGGGGATACGCAGTATTTT. Translated: CSARGRGPGDTQYF.